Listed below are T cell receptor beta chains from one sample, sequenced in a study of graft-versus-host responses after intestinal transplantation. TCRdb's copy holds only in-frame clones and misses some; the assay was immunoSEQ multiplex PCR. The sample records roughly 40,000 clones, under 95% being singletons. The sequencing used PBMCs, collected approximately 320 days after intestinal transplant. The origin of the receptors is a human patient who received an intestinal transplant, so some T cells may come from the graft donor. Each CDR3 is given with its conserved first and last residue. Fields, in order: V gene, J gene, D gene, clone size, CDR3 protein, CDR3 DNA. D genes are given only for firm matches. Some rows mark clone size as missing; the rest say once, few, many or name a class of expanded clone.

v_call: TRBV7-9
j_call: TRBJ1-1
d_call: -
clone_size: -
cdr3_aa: CASSSSGRGYMNTEAFF
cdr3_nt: TGTGCCAGCAGCTCCTCAGGACGGGGCTACATGAACACTGAAGCTTTCTTT

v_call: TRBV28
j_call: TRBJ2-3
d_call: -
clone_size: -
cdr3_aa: CASSYRPGSQSIGVDTQYF
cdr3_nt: TGTGCCAGCAGTTACCGCCCGGGTTCACAGAGTATCGGGGTAGATACGCAGTATTTT

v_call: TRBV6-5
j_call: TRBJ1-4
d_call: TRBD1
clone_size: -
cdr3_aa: CASSYEGQPSRKLFF
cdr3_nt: TGTGCCAGCAGTTACGAGGGACAGCCCTCGAGGAAACTATTTTTT

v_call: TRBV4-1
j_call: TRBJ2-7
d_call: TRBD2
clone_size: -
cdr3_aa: CASSPGLAGVTIYEQYF
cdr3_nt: TGCGCCAGCAGTCCTGGACTAGCGGGAGTTACCATCTACGAGCAGTACTTC

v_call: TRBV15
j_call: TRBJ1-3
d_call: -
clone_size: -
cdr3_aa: CATSRDIEGVSGNTIYF
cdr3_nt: TGTGCCACCAGCAGAGATATAGAGGGAGTCTCTGGAAACACCATATATTTT

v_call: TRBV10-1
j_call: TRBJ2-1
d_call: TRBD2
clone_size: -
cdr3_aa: CASSGTSGTRNEQFF
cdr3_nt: TGCGCCAGCAGTGGGACTAGCGGGACACGAAATGAGCAGTTCTTC

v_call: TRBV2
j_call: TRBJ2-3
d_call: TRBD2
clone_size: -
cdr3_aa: CASSAPGLAGPSTDTQYF
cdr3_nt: TGTGCCAGCAGTGCACCGGGACTAGCGGGGCCGTCCACAGATACGCAGTATTTT

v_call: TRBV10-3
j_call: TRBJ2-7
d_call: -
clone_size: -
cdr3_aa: CAISGTPAYEQYF
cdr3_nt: TGTGCCATCAGCGGGACACCTGCCTACGAGCAGTACTTC

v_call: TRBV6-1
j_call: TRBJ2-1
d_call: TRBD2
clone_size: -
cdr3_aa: CASSLGSGRANEQFF
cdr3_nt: TGTGCCAGCAGCCTGGGGAGCGGGAGGGCCAATGAGCAGTTCTTC

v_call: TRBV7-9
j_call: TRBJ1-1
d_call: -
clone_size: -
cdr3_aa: CASSLGAGAFF
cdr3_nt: TGTGCCAGCAGCTTGGGGGCCGGAGCTTTCTTT

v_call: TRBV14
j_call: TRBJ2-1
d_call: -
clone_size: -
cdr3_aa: CASSQDRGIPDLSNNEQFF
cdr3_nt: TGTGCCAGCAGCCAAGATCGCGGGATACCAGACCTCTCTAACAATGAGCAGTTCTTC

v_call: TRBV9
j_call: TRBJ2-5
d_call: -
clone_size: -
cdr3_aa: CASSVNQETQYF
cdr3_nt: TGTGCCAGCAGCGTCAACCAAGAGACCCAGTACTTC

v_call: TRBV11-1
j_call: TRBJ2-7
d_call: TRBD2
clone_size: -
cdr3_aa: CASSLGTSGFSYEQYF
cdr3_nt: TGTGCCAGCAGCTTAGGGACTAGCGGGTTTTCCTACGAGCAGTACTTC

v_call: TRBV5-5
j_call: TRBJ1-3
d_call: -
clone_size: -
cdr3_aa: CASSLDISGNTIYF
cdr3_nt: TGTGCCAGCAGCTTGGATATCTCTGGAAACACCATATATTTT

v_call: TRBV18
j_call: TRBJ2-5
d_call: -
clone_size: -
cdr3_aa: CASSGGIQETQYF
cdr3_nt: TGTGCCAGCTCAGGGGGAATTCAAGAGACCCAGTACTTC

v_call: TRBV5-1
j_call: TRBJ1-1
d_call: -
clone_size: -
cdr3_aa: CASSLDQKAFF
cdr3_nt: TGCGCCAGCAGCTTGGATCAAAAAGCTTTCTTT

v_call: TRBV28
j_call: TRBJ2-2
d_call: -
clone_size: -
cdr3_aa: CASSPPNTGELFF
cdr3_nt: TGTGCCAGCAGCCCACCGAACACCGGGGAGCTGTTTTTT

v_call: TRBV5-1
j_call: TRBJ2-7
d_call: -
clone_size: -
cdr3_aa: CASSLDWYEQYF
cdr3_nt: TGCGCCAGCAGCTTGGATTGGTACGAGCAGTACTTC

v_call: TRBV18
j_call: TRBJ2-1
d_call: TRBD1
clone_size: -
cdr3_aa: CASSDRDYNEQFF
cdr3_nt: TGTGCCAGCTCGGACAGGGACTACAATGAGCAGTTCTTC

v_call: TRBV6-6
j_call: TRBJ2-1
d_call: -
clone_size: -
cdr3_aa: CASSYSTAYNEQFF
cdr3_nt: TGTGCCAGCAGTTACTCAACGGCGTACAATGAGCAGTTCTTC

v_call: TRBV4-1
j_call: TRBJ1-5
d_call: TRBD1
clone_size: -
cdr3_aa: CASSQAGTGRQPQHF
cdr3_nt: TGCGCCAGCAGCCAAGCCGGGACAGGGAGGCAGCCCCAGCATTTT

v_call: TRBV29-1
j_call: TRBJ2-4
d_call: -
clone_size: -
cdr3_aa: CSVMGAGDIQYF
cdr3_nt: TGCAGCGTTATGGGGGCGGGGGACATTCAGTACTTC

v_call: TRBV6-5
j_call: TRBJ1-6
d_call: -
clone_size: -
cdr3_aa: CASSYINSPLHF
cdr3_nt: TGTGCCAGCAGTTACATAAATTCACCCCTCCACTTT

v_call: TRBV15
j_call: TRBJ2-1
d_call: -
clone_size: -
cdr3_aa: CATSRDSGPQFF
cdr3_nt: TGTGCCACCAGCAGAGATTCGGGTCCCCAGTTCTTC

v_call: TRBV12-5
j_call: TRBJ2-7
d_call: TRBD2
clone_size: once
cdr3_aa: CASGLGGTGGRDEQYF
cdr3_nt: TGTGCTAGTGGTTTGGGGGGGACGGGAGGTAGGGACGAGCAGTACTTC